The clone carrying this T cell receptor beta chain was seen a few times. The data originate from a study of T-cell reconstitution after alpha-beta-depleted transplantation in children. The authors prepared the TCRbeta library with unique molecular identifiers. TCRdb ran MiXCR on the PCR reads and lists one entry per CDR3 protein. The sample yields around 360,000 distinct CDR3 sequences, 10% to 13% seen once. The CDR3 is 16 amino acids. The germline V gene has CDR1 WNHNN and CDR2 SYGVQD (reference sequence). J lost 7 bases, V lost 6 bases, and 12 bases had no gene match. The sample was PBMCs from the stem cell graft donor, taken from the stem cell graft. The chain combines TRBV10-1 with TRBJ2-1; 10 bases map to TRBD2. This TCR was recovered from a human donor who donated a stem cell graft to a child with acute lymphoblastic leukemia. CDR3 sequence: CASRRVSGRHDNEQFF. CDR3 DNA: TGCGCCAGCAGACGGGTTAGCGGGAGGCACGATAATGAGCAGTTCTTC.